The clone carrying this TCR beta chain has a count of ten or more. The sample belongs to a study of T cell repertoires in cytomegalovirus infection. The V and J ends lost 4 bases and 5 bases, in that order; junction bases with no gene match: 8. The CDR3 loop spans 15 amino acids. CDR1 SGHTA and CDR2 FQGNSA come from the germline V gene. One entry per CDR3 protein results from TCRdb running MiXCR on the reads. Of 490,000 or so distinct CDR3 sequences in the sample, around 10% were seen once. The rearrangement uses TRBV7-2 and TRBJ2-7, with TRBD1 matching over 10 bases. The sequencing input was PBMCs. This TCR was sampled from a human donor in good health (CMV status not recorded). Some clones in this sample may be carry-over from other donors' samples. Here the CDR3 reads CASSSRQGALNEQYF. CDR3 DNA sequence: TGTGCCAGCAGCTCCAGACAGGGGGCGCTTAACGAGCAGTACTTC.